The 26 T cell receptor beta chains presented below share a single source sample, sequenced in a study of T cells in Graves' hyperthyroidism and ophthalmopathy. It was RNA transcripts that yielded the amplified TCR beta CDR3 regions. First-round RT-PCR with HTBI primers amplified the TCR CDR3 region. TCRdb re-analysed the multiplex PCR reads in MiXCR, keeping a single row per CDR3 protein. The sample yields over 650,000 distinct CDR3 sequences, just under 45% seen once. Sequencing input: peripheral blood or thyroid tissue (not recorded which). The receptors here all came from an adult man with Graves' disease, either hyperthyroidism or ophthalmopathy (not recorded which).

The rearrangement joins TRBV9 to TRBJ1-1; no clear D gene. V shed 4 bases and J shed 6 bases, with 22 bases lying between them. The CDR3 has 16 amino acids. Germline V gives CDR1 SGDLS, CDR2 YYNGEE. The CDR3 spells CASSPHGRGDNPEAFF. Written as DNA, the CDR3 is TGTGCCAGCAGCCCTCACGGTCGGGGAGATAACCCTGAAGCTTTCTTT.

This clonotype occurred many times. The gene calls are TRBV15 and TRBJ1-5; 7 bases match TRBD1. The CDR3 contains 15 residues. CDR1 LNHNV and CDR2 YYDKDF come from the germline V gene (reference sequence). Trimming cost V 1 base and J 5 bases; bases outside gene matches: 5. The CDR3 coding sequence is TGTGCCACCAGCAGAGCGAACAGGGGAGATCAGCCCCAGCATTTT. Its translation is CATSRANRGDQPQHF.

This clonotype was found a few times. The chain couples TRBV12-3 or TRBV12-4 to TRBJ1-2; TRBD1 agrees at 8 bases. The CDR3 loop spans 15 amino acids. The trim removed 5 bases at V and 0 bases at J, leaving 5 bases unmatched. In nucleotides, the CDR3 is TGTGCCAGCAGTCGGACAGGGAGGCCTAACTATGGCTACACCTTC. This sequence encodes CASSRTGRPNYGYTF.

The sample holds many counts of this clonotype. The chain recombines TRBV29-1 with TRBJ2-5; D could derive from TRBD1 or TRBD2 (6 bases each). This CDR3 comprises 12 residues. Looked up from germline, CDR1 is SQVTM and CDR2 is ANQGSEA. Trimming cost V 2 bases and J 5 bases, with 9 bases left between them. The CDR3 bases are TGCAGCGTTGAACCCGGGGGCGAGACCCAGTACTTC. As protein: CSVEPGGETQYF. The variable domain in full, with the rest retrieved from reference TRBV29-1 and TRBJ2-5, is SAVISQKPSRDICQRGTSLTIQCQVDSQVTMMFWYRQQPGQSLTLIATANQGSEATYESGFVIDKFPISRPNLTFSTLTVSNMSPEDSSIYLCSVEPGGETQYFGPGTRLLVL.

The V call is TRBV7-2, the J call TRBJ2-7, with 9 bases fitting TRBD2. The CDR3 totals 19 residues. With 0 bases clipped from V and 2 bases from J, the junction kept 14 bases outside the gene matches. Germline CDR1 reads SGHTA; CDR2 reads FQGNSA. In nucleotides, the CDR3 is TGTGCCAGCAGCTTAGCGGCTCGGGCTAGCGGGGTGTCCGCCTACGAGCAGTACTTC. It codes for CASSLAARASGVSAYEQYF.

The chain combines TRBV9 with TRBJ1-5; 7 nucleotides align to TRBD1. The CDR3 consists of 15 residues. V shed 4 bases, J shed 7 bases, and the junction held 11 bases outside the gene matches. Germline CDR1 reads SGDLS; CDR2 reads YYNGEE. The CDR3 sequence is CASSQDIGGGQPQHF. In nucleotides, the CDR3 is TGTGCCAGCAGCCAAGACATAGGGGGCGGACAGCCCCAGCATTTT.

As to this clonotype: The junction departs from the called germline gene at one end, perhaps through a read error. V gene TRBV5-1 combines with J gene TRBJ2-2, with D tentatively TRBD1 or TRBD2 (5 bases each). The CDR3 is 14 amino acids. CDR1 and CDR2 (germline): SGHRS, YFSETQ. The chain's CDR3 is CASSGTSYTGEPFF. The CDR3 nucleotides are TGCGCCAGCAGCGGGACGAGTTACACCGGGGAGCCGTTTTTT.

The J gene is TRBJ2-2, the V gene TRBV2; tentative D call: TRBD1 (5 bases). CDR3 length: 11 residues. V lost 10 bases and J 9 bases, leaving 12 bases between the germline ends. Germline V CDR1 and CDR2: SNHLY, FYNNEI. CDR3 protein: CAIKSDRELFF. The DNA for the CDR3 is TGTGCCATCAAATCGGACAGGGAGCTGTTTTTT.

The rearrangement links TRBV7-3 to TRBJ1-1; D unresolved. Looked up from germline, CDR1 is SGHTA and CDR2 is FQGTGA. This CDR3 has 14 residues. Trimming cost V 2 bases and J 1 base, with 8 bases left between them. This chain's CDR3 is CASSLLPRNTEAFF. In DNA, the CDR3 is TGTGCCAGCAGCTTATTACCCAGGAACACTGAAGCTTTCTTT.

The table lists this clonotype with a few counts. The chain has TRBV12-3 or TRBV12-4 and TRBJ1-1, with 7 bases matching TRBD1. The CDR3 has 13 amino acids. After removal of 8 bases from V and 5 bases from J, the junction contained 8 bases not matched to a gene. The CDR3: CASARDSRTEAFF. The CDR3, as DNA: TGTGCCAGCGCCCGGGACAGTCGAACTGAAGCTTTCTTT.

This clonotype was detected only a few times. The rearrangement uses TRBV20-1 and TRBJ2-2; D may be TRBD1 (6 bases). Germline V gives CDR1 DFQATT, CDR2 SNEGSKA (reference sequence). Trimming stripped 6 bases from V and 1 base from J, with 12 bases between. The CDR3 has 14 residues. The CDR3 nucleotides are TGCAGTGCCCGCGGACAGAGGAACACCGGGGAGCTGTTTTTT. Translating gives CSARGQRNTGELFF.

V and J are TRBV7-9 and TRBJ1-1; D is unresolved. The germline V gene encodes CDR1 SEHNR and CDR2 FQNEAQ (reference sequence). This CDR3 region has 14 residues. V shed 4 bases and J shed 7 bases, with 16 bases lying between them. The CDR3 DNA reads as TGTGCCAGCAGCTCTCTTCTTTGGAACGGTGAAGCTTTCTTT. The encoded protein is CASSSLLWNGEAFF.

This clonotype was seen a few times. The chain joins TRBV6-5 to TRBJ1-2; 10 positions agree with TRBD1. V lost 6 bases and J lost 7; bases outside the gene matches: 11. The V gene's germline CDR1 is MNHEY and CDR2 SVGAGI. The CDR3 sequence is 15 residues long. CDR3 sequence: CASRPPGQGSPGYTF. CDR3 coding DNA: TGTGCCAGCAGACCCCCGGGACAGGGGTCGCCTGGCTACACCTTC.

This chain joins TRBV12-3 or TRBV12-4 and TRBJ2-7; D call uncertain. V was shortened by 1 base and J by 2 bases, with 12 bases between the two germline ends. The CDR3 consists of 15 residues. CDR3 protein: CASSLGRSRTYEQYF. In DNA form, the CDR3 reads TGTGCCAGCAGTTTAGGACGGTCCCGTACCTACGAGCAGTACTTC.

The chain is built from TRBV2 and TRBJ1-4; perhaps TRBD1 as D (6 bases). The CDR3 covers 11 residues. V was cut by 6 bases and J by 13 bases, with 12 bases left in between. Germline CDR1 SNHLY, CDR2 FYNNEI. The CDR3 loop is CASRGARGLFF. The CDR3 DNA sequence: TGTGCCAGCAGGGGGGCGCGTGGACTGTTTTTT.

This clonotype was seen just once. V is TRBV7-3 and J is TRBJ1-4; TRBD1 matches at 7 bases. CDR1 is SGHTA, CDR2 FQGTGA, per germline. This CDR3 spans 17 amino acids. Losses at the gene ends were 2 bases for V and 0 bases for J; bases not matched to a gene: 6. The CDR3 DNA sequence: TGTGCCAGCAGCTTAGCGTACAGGGGTGCAACTAATGAAAAACTGTTTTTT. Its protein product is CASSLAYRGATNEKLFF.

This clonotype was counted only a few times. The V call is TRBV7-9, the J call TRBJ2-7; the D call may be TRBD1 or TRBD2 (6 bases each). The CDR3 has 15 residues. Deletions cut 2 bases from V and 2 bases from J, with 13 bases between. Per the germline V gene, CDR1 is SEHNR and CDR2 is FQNEAQ (reference sequence). CDR3 bases: TGTGCCAGCAGCTTATACTCGGGGGCCACCTACGAGCAGTACTTC. Its translation is CASSLYSGATYEQYF.

The chain joins TRBV29-1 to TRBJ2-6; 9 bases align to TRBD1. CDR1 is SQVTM and CDR2 is ANQGSEA in the germline V gene. The V and J ends lost 6 bases and 4 bases, in that order; junction bases with no gene match: 4. This CDR3 spans 14 amino acids. The CDR3 nucleotides read TGCAGCGTACGACAGGGGGTCGGGGCCAACGTCCTGACTTTC. Translating gives CSVRQGVGANVLTF.

The gene calls are TRBV7-2 and TRBJ1-4, with D possibly TRBD1 on 6 matching bases. V was clipped by 8 bases and J by 1 base, with 23 bases between them. Looked up from germline, CDR1 is SGHTA and CDR2 is FQGNSA. The CDR3 length is 18 residues. CDR3 DNA: TGTGCCAGCGGCCCTAGGGGGGCCAGGGGTGGAACTAATGAAAAACTGTTTTTT. Protein sequence: CASGPRGARGGTNEKLFF.

The V and J genes are TRBV4-1 and TRBJ1-4; no clear D. Trimming removed 1 base at V and 0 bases at J, with 9 bases between. The V gene's germline CDR1 is MGHRA and CDR2 YSYEKL. The CDR3 is made up of 16 amino acids. CDR3 amino acids: CASSQAQSATNEKLFF. The CDR3 bases are TGCGCCAGCAGCCAAGCTCAGTCTGCAACTAATGAAAAACTGTTTTTT.

This clonotype was counted between two and nine times. The chain has TRBV12-3 or TRBV12-4 and TRBJ1-4; a possible D gene is TRBD1 (6 bases). The length of the CDR3 is 13 residues. V was trimmed by 7 bases and J by 11 bases, leaving 17 bases between them. This CDR3 reads CASNPQGSSKLFF. DNA of the CDR3: TGTGCCAGCAATCCTCAGGGGAGTTCGAAACTGTTTTTT.

This clonotype showed up just once. The chain uses TRBV29-1 and TRBJ2-7, with 10 bases that match TRBD2. The CDR3 consists of 13 residues. With V trimmed by 7 bases and J by 5 bases, 8 bases remained unmatched. CDR1 is SQVTM and CDR2 is ANQGSEA in the germline V gene. CDR3 in DNA: TGCAGCGGGGTTACTAGCGGGAAGGACGAGCAGTACTTC. Encoded protein: CSGVTSGKDEQYF.

This clonotype was counted between two and nine times. The genes are TRBV7-9 and TRBJ1-1, with TRBD1 matching 8 bases. The germline V gene has CDR1 SEHNR and CDR2 FQNEAQ (reference sequence). J gave up 3 bases and V 5 bases, and 11 bases lay outside the gene matches. The CDR3 has 16 amino acids. DNA of the CDR3: TGTGCCAGCAGCGCCTGGACAGGGTCTAGAGACACTGAAGCTTTCTTT. This translates into CASSAWTGSRDTEAFF.

This clonotype showed up many times. Germline is not matched at one junction end, which may reflect a read error. The gene calls are TRBV29-1 and TRBJ1-2; D is perhaps TRBD1 (5 bases). CDR3 length: 11 amino acids. Looked up from germline, CDR1 is SQVTM and CDR2 is ANQGSEA. Here the CDR3 DNA reads TGCAGCGTTGAAGATCGATATGGGGGACGCTTC. As protein: CSVEDRYGGRF.

Comment on this clonotype: A much more abundant neighbour one base away suggests this may be a read error. The chain combines TRBV2 with TRBJ2-2; tentatively, D is TRBD1 (6 bases). The germline V and J ends were trimmed by 7 bases and 1 base, with 13 bases remaining between them. The CDR3 spans 15 residues. Germline CDR1 and CDR2: SNHLY and FYNNEI. The CDR3 protein is CASKGVGGNTGELFF. CDR3 DNA: TGTGCCAGCAAGGGGGTCGGAGGGAACACCGGGGAGCTGTTTTTT.

At least ten counts were recorded for this clonotype. This chain joins TRBV15 and TRBJ2-5, with D possibly being TRBD1 (5 bases). The germline gives CDR1 LNHNV, CDR2 YYDKDF (reference sequence). This CDR3 contains 13 residues. Between the trimmed V and J ends, which lost 0 bases and 6 bases, there was a span of 8 bases. CDR3 sequence (DNA): TGTGCCACCAGCAGAGATCCAGGGAAGACCCAGTACTTC. Translation gives CATSRDPGKTQYF.